This entry lists 14 T cell receptor beta chains sequenced from one sample in a study of cytomegalovirus exposure and HLA in healthy donors. The PCR employed 60 Vbeta primers together with 13 Jbeta primers. TCRdb's table, derived via immunoSEQ multiplex PCR, lists solely in-frame clones and lacks some. This table holds roughly 190,000 clones. The sequencing input was PBMCs. All receptors derive from a man aged 25 to 40 in good health and CMV-seronegative.

The chain combines TRBV10-1 with TRBJ1-4; 8 nucleotides align to TRBD1. The CDR3 totals 14 residues. Per germline, CDR1 WNHNN and CDR2 SYGVQD (reference sequence). V shed 3 bases and J 5 bases; nucleotides not matched to a gene: 2. DNA for the CDR3: TGCGCCAGCAGTGATACAGGGGGGAATGAAAAACTGTTTTTT. Residues: CASSDTGGNEKLFF.

The rearrangement uses TRBV12-5 and TRBJ2-1, with TRBD2 matching 12 bases. The CDR3 covers 18 residues. In germline, CDR1 is LGHNT, CDR2 FRNRAP. Trimming took 7 bases from V and 9 from J; bases not matched to a gene: 19. This CDR3 reads CASVTHPLRLAGVGEQFF. The CDR3 nucleotides are TGTGCTAGTGTCACGCACCCCCTACGACTAGCGGGGGTCGGTGAGCAGTTCTTC.

This sequence joins TRBV4-3 and TRBJ1-1; D is uncertain. V was pared by 2 bases and J by 3 bases, with 10 bases between. Germline V gene sequence: CDR1 LGHNA, CDR2 YSLEER. The CDR3 sequence is 14 residues long. The CDR3 coding sequence is TGCGCCAGCAGCCAACAAACAGTGGACACTGAAGCTTTCTTT. Translated: CASSQQTVDTEAFF.

This chain connects TRBV11-2 to TRBJ1-4; 7 bases map to TRBD1. Germline values: CDR1 SGHAT, CDR2 FQNNGV. The CDR3 has 14 amino acids. V lost 1 base, J lost 13 bases, and 9 bases stayed unmatched. The CDR3 loop reads CASSLVGKQGSLFF. CDR3 bases: TGTGCCAGCAGCTTAGTAGGGAAACAGGGGTCACTGTTTTTT.

The CDR3 here is CASSRQGAPYNEQFF. The CDR3 DNA is TGTGCCAGCAGCCGACAGGGGGCGCCTTACAATGAGCAGTTCTTC. The rearrangement links TRBV6-5 to TRBJ2-1, with 10 bases fitting TRBD1. The CDR3 has 15 residues. Trimming removed 6 bases from V and 4 bases from J; junction bases left unmatched: 6. Germline V lookup: CDR1 MNHEY, CDR2 SVGAGI.

The rearrangement uses TRBV2 and TRBJ1-2, with a tentative D call TRBD1 (5 bases). There are 12 residues in the CDR3. Germline V gives CDR1 SNHLY, CDR2 FYNNEI. The V gene lost 7 bases and the J gene lost 2 bases, with 8 bases spanning the gap. CDR3 residues: CASTTGNYGYTF. The CDR3 nucleotides are TGTGCCAGCACAACAGGAAACTATGGCTACACCTTC.

V and J are TRBV7-8 and TRBJ2-7; 11 bases fit TRBD2. The CDR3 is 18 residues long. Germline CDR1 SGHVS, CDR2 FQNEAQ. J lost 2 bases, V lost 6 bases, and 15 bases had no gene match. The CDR3 loop is CASSLAGGPRDLTYEQYF. DNA for the CDR3: TGTGCCAGCAGTCTAGCGGGGGGACCCCGTGACCTAACCTACGAGCAGTACTTC.

The CDR3 sequence: CASSQDMLTSPYNEQFF. CDR3 sequence (DNA): TGCGCCAGCAGCCAAGATATGCTCACTAGCCCCTACAATGAGCAGTTCTTC. The chain recombines TRBV4-3 with TRBJ2-1; possible D gene TRBD2, 6 bases. Trimming cost V 0 bases and J 2 bases, with 14 bases left between them. The CDR3 runs 17 residues. Per the germline V gene, CDR1 is LGHNA and CDR2 is YSLEER.

This chain uses TRBV4-2 with TRBJ2-3, with 9 positions matching TRBD2. V trimming: 0 bases; J trimming: 2 bases; junction bases outside the gene matches: 12. CDR1 and CDR2 from the germline V gene are LGHNA and YNFKEQ. There are 19 residues in the CDR3. For the CDR3, the DNA is TGTGCCAGCAGCCAAGATTTTAGTAGCGGGGGCCCTTCCACAGATACGCAGTATTTT. It yields the protein CASSQDFSSGGPSTDTQYF.

The chain uses TRBV7-9 and TRBJ1-4, with D possibly being TRBD1 (6 bases). This CDR3 region has 18 residues. Trimming pared 1 base from V and 2 bases from J, leaving 17 bases between. Per germline, CDR1 SEHNR and CDR2 FQNEAQ (reference sequence). DNA of the CDR3: TGTGCCAGCAGCTTAGGCCTCCAGGGGTGGGGGACTAATGAAAAACTGTTTTTT. It is translated as CASSLGLQGWGTNEKLFF.

The rearrangement uses TRBV19 and TRBJ2-3, with 11 bases lining up with TRBD2. The CDR3 length is 16 residues. Germline-derived CDR1 and CDR2 are LNHDA and SQIVND (reference sequence). V lost 6 bases, J lost 2 bases, and 7 bases stayed unmatched. The CDR3 DNA reads TGTGCCAGTAGGGAACTAGCGGGAGTTATCACAGATACGCAGTATTTT. This codes for CASRELAGVITDTQYF.

The chain carries TRBV7-9 and TRBJ1-4, with TRBD1 as a possible D gene (5 bases). Trimming removed 1 base at V and 7 bases at J, with 16 bases between. The CDR3 covers 16 residues. Germline CDR1 reads SEHNR; CDR2 reads FQNEAQ (reference sequence). CDR3 region: CASSLEGPAAGEKLFF. The CDR3 nucleotides read TGTGCCAGCAGCTTAGAGGGGCCGGCAGCGGGTGAAAAACTGTTTTTT. Full variable domain (remainder filled in from reference TRBV7-9 and TRBJ1-4): DTGVSQNPRHKITKRGQNVTFRCDPISEHNRLYWYRQTLGQGPEFLTYFQNEAQLEKSRLLSDRFSAERPKGSFSTLEIQRTEQGDSAMYLCASSLEGPAAGEKLFFGSGTQLSVL.

The gene calls are TRBV30 and TRBJ2-1, with 9 bases that match TRBD2. After removal of 0 bases from V and 7 bases from J, the junction contained 4 bases not matched to a gene. Germline V lookup: CDR1 GTSNPN, CDR2 SVGIG (reference sequence). This CDR3 region has 14 residues. CDR3 in DNA: TGTGCCTGGAGTGTAAGACTAGCGGTTAATGAGCAGTTCTTC. It encodes CAWSVRLAVNEQFF.

The chain is built from TRBV7-9 and TRBJ2-2; 11 bases match TRBD1. V was pared by 5 bases and J by 2 bases, with 7 bases of the junction left unmatched. CDR3 length: 17 amino acids. Germline V gene sequence: CDR1 SEHNR, CDR2 FQNEAQ (reference sequence). The CDR3 spells CASSIGQGALNTGELFF. CDR3 DNA sequence: TGTGCCAGCAGCATCGGACAGGGGGCCTTAAACACCGGGGAGCTGTTTTTT.